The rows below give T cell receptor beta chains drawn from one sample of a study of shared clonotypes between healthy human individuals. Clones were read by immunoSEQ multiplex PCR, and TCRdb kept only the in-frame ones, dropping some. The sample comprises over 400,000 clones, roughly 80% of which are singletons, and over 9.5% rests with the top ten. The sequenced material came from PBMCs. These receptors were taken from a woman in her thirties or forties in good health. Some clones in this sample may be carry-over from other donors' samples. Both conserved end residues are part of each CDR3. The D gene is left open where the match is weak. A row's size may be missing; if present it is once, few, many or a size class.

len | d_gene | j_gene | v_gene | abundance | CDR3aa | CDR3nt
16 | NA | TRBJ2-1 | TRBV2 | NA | CASSELRERAYNEQFF | TGTGCCAGCAGTGAACTGCGGGAACGGGCCTACAATGAGCAGTTCTTC
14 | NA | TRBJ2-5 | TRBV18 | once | CASTPDYSQETQYF | TGTGCCAGCACCCCGGACTATTCCCAAGAGACCCAGTACTTC
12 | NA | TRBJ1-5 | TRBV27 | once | CASSPLGQPQHF | TGTGCCAGCAGTCCGCTAGGTCAGCCCCAGCATTTT
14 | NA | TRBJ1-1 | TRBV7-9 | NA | CASSLRNPDTEAFF | TGTGCCAGCAGCTTACGGAATCCTGACACTGAAGCTTTCTTT
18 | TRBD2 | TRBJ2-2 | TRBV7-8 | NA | CASSPRRDYYLNTGELFF | TGTGCCAGCAGCCCCCGCCGGGACTACTATTTGAACACCGGGGAGCTGTTTTTT
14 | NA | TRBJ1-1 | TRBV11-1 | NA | CASSLAGLSTEAFF | TGTGCCAGCAGCTTAGCGGGGTTGAGCACTGAAGCTTTCTTT
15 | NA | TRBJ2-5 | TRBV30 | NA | CAWSVSGDSEETQYF | TGTGCCTGGAGTGTATCCGGGGACTCAGAAGAGACCCAGTACTTC
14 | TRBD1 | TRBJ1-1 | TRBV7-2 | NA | CASSLVGQAPAAFF | TGTGCCAGCAGCTTAGTTGGACAGGCCCCAGCAGCTTTCTTT
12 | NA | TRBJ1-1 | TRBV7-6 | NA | CASSRSLPEAFF | TGTGCCAGCAGCCGAAGTCTCCCTGAAGCTTTCTTT
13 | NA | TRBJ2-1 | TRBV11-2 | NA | CASSHYQHNEQFF | TGTGCCAGCAGCCATTATCAGCACAATGAGCAGTTCTTC
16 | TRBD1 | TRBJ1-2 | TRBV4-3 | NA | CASSQDNRGANYGYTF | TGCGCCAGCAGCCAAGACAACAGGGGAGCTAACTATGGCTACACCTTC
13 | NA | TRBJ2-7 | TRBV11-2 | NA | CASSFFPDYEQYF | TGTGCCAGCAGCTTTTTTCCGGACTACGAGCAGTACTTC
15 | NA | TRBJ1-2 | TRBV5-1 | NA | CASSLTRGLSYGYTF | TGCGCCAGCAGCTTGACAAGGGGCCTCTCCTATGGCTACACCTTC
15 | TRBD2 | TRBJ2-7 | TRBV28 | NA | CASSLGPGLAYEQYF | TGTGCCAGCAGTTTGGGACCGGGACTAGCCTACGAGCAGTACTTC
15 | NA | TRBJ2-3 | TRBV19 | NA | CASSSRRVSTDTQYF | TGTGCCAGTAGTAGTCGGCGGGTCAGCACAGATACGCAGTATTTT
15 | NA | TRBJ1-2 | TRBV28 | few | CASSSGVSNLYGYTF | TGTGCCAGCAGTTCTGGGGTCTCCAACCTCTATGGCTACACCTTC
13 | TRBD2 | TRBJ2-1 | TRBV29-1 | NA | CSVLSGRWGEQFF | TGCAGCGTGCTGAGCGGGAGGTGGGGTGAGCAGTTCTTC